Sequencing of this TCR beta chain was carried out in a study of blood T cell repertoires in COVID-19. Assay used: immunoSEQ multiplex PCR; TCRdb lists only in-frame clones, some missing. The sample records approximately 150,000 clones, around 89% being singletons. The clonotype comes from a man aged 50 or older with active or convalescent COVID-19. The sequencing sample was made of peripheral blood.

The chain's CDR3 is CASSSPDRPGTYEQYF. The CDR3 DNA sequence: TGTGCCAGCAGTTCACCCGACAGGCCGGGGACCTACGAGCAGTACTTC. The chain has TRBV6-6 and TRBJ2-7, with D perhaps matching TRBD1 (6 bases). From germline, CDR1 is MNHNY and CDR2 SVGAGI (reference sequence). Trimming pared 4 bases from V and 2 bases from J, leaving 18 bases between. The CDR3 contains 16 residues.